These 14 T cell receptor beta chains came from one sample sequenced in a study of blood T cell repertoires in COVID-19. Repertoires were generated with immunoSEQ multiplex PCR, while TCRdb's copy carries only in-frame clones and drops some. The sample lists under 200,000 clones; around four fifths were seen once. The material sequenced was peripheral blood. Every receptor here comes from a man between 70 and 80 years old with active or convalescent COVID-19.

The chain recombines TRBV10-2 with TRBJ1-5; D gene uncertain. The CDR3 length is 15 residues. Per germline, CDR1 WSHSY and CDR2 SAAADI. Deletions cut 3 bases from V and 0 bases from J, with 9 bases between. The chain's CDR3 is CASSDGGYSNQPQHF. CDR3 DNA sequence: TGCGCCAGCAGTGATGGCGGCTATAGCAATCAGCCCCAGCATTTT.

The V gene is TRBV5-6, the J gene TRBJ1-2; D remains ambiguous. This CDR3 is built from 12 residues. V gave up 3 bases and J gave up 4 bases, with 7 bases separating them. Germline loops: CDR1 SGHDT, CDR2 YYEEEE. The DNA of the CDR3 is TGTGCCAGCAGCTCCTATCCCTATGGCTACACCTTC. This encodes CASSSYPYGYTF.

This clone has just a few counts. V usage is TRBV5-4 and J usage is TRBJ2-1; 8 nucleotides line up with TRBD2. CDR1 is SGHNT and CDR2 is YYREEE in the germline V gene (reference sequence). The trim removed 5 bases at V and 7 bases at J, leaving 17 bases unmatched. CDR3 length: 17 residues. In nucleotides, the CDR3 is TGTGCCAGCAGTATGAAAATAAGGACTAGCTCGGGGAATGAGCAGTTCTTC. This translates into CASSMKIRTSSGNEQFF.

This chain joins TRBV6-5 and TRBJ1-1; unclear D gene. Germline CDR1 is MNHEY and CDR2 is SVGAGI. This CDR3 is built from 13 residues. The V gene lost 6 bases and the J gene lost 1 base, with 9 bases spanning the gap. For the CDR3, the DNA is TGTGCCAGCAGAATCGCCAGGAACACTGAAGCTTTCTTT. Amino acids: CASRIARNTEAFF.

V and J are TRBV5-4 and TRBJ2-7; possibly TRBD1 for D (6 bases). CDR1 and CDR2 (germline): SGHNT, YYREEE (reference sequence). V shed 0 bases and J shed 0 bases, with 10 bases lying between them. This CDR3 contains 15 residues. CDR3 sequence: CASSLAGVSSYEQYF. CDR3 DNA: TGTGCCAGCAGCTTGGCAGGGGTTAGCTCCTACGAGCAGTACTTC.

This chain links TRBV3-1 (or the pseudogene TRBV3-2) with TRBJ2-3, with D perhaps TRBD1 (5 bases). CDR1 is LGHDT, CDR2 YNNKEL, per germline (reference sequence). V lost 4 bases, J lost 4 bases, and 9 bases lay in between. The CDR3 runs 13 residues. The CDR3 DNA reads as TGTGCCAGCAGCCGGTCCAGGGCAGATACGCAGTATTTT. This codes for CASSRSRADTQYF.

V usage is TRBV10-3 and J usage is TRBJ1-2; no clear D gene. The CDR3 sequence is 14 residues long. Germline CDR1 is ENHRY and CDR2 is SYGVKD. The V end was cut by 2 bases, the J end by 7 bases, with 14 bases between. CDR3 sequence (DNA): TGTGCCATCAGTGAGGGGCTCGACCACTCTGGCTACACCTTC. It translates to CAISEGLDHSGYTF.

The V and J genes are TRBV11-2 and TRBJ2-3; 9 nucleotides line up with TRBD2. Trimming took 7 bases from V and 5 from J; bases not matched to a gene: 16. The germline CDR1 and CDR2 sequences are SGHAT and FQNNGV. This CDR3 comprises 17 residues. The CDR3 loop reads CASNPLGTSWYKDTQYF. In nucleotides, the CDR3 is TGTGCCAGCAACCCCTTGGGGACTAGCTGGTATAAAGATACGCAGTATTTT.

The chain carries TRBV5-1 and TRBJ2-2; 7 bases line up with TRBD2. The V segment lost 2 bases and the J segment 3 bases; nucleotides outside the gene matches: 4. CDR3 length equals 15 residues. The V gene's germline CDR1 is SGHRS and CDR2 YFSETQ. The CDR3: CASSFTAGDTGELFF. CDR3 in DNA: TGCGCCAGCAGCTTCACCGCGGGAGACACCGGGGAGCTGTTTTTT.

This clone was picked up one time. The DNA for the CDR3 is TGTGCCAGCAAAAACAGGGTCGAGCCGAATGAGCAGTTCTTC. Protein product: CASKNRVEPNEQFF. The gene calls are TRBV5-8 and TRBJ2-1, with D tentatively TRBD1 (6 bases). Per germline, CDR1 SGHTS and CDR2 YDEGEE. The CDR3 has 14 residues. The V end was cut by 6 bases, the J end by 7 bases, with 17 bases between.

The CDR3 bases are TGTGCCAGCAGCTTCGGCAACAGGGGGATCCAGGGCCCGTACAATGAGCAGTTCTTC. This codes for CASSFGNRGIQGPYNEQFF. The rearrangement uses TRBV7-9 and TRBJ2-1; TRBD1 aligns across 8 bases. Germline CDR1 is SEHNR and CDR2 is FQNEAQ (reference sequence). The trim removed 3 bases at V and 4 bases at J, leaving 17 bases unmatched. This CDR3 contains 19 residues.

V is TRBV12-3 or TRBV12-4 and J is TRBJ1-2, with D possibly matching TRBD1 (5 bases). The V and J ends lost 3 bases and 8 bases respectively, with 13 bases between them. The CDR3 has 13 amino acids. CDR3 nucleotides: TGTGCCAGCAGTTTTGGGCAGGGCGGAGGCTACACCTTC. This sequence encodes CASSFGQGGGYTF.

This chain connects TRBV7-8 to TRBJ2-5; 11 nucleotides match TRBD2. After removal of 3 bases from V and 3 bases from J, the junction contained 18 bases not matched to a gene. In germline, CDR1 is SGHVS, CDR2 FQNEAQ. This CDR3 spans 20 amino acids. CDR3 amino acids: CASSLDDWTSGPGGKETQYF. The CDR3 region has the DNA TGTGCCAGCAGCTTGGACGACTGGACTAGCGGGCCAGGGGGCAAAGAGACCCAGTACTTC. Filled out from reference TRBV7-8 and TRBJ2-5, the complete variable domain reads GAGVSQSPRYKVAKRGQDVALRCDPISGHVSLFWYQQALGQGPEFLTYFQNEAQLDKSGLPSDRFFAERPEGSVSTLKIQRTQQEDSAVYLCASSLDDWTSGPGGKETQYFGPGTRLLVL.

The chain couples TRBV27 to TRBJ1-2, with D perhaps matching TRBD1 (6 bases). Trimming left V 3 bases short and J 1 base short, with 12 bases between. Germline values: CDR1 MNHEY, CDR2 SMNVEV (reference sequence). The CDR3 is made up of 15 amino acids. CDR3 sequence reads: CASSLMAGVNYGYTF. The CDR3 DNA reads as TGTGCCAGCAGTTTGATGGCAGGGGTTAACTATGGCTACACCTTC.